This entry features one TCR beta chain sequence. The table came from immunoSEQ multiplex PCR; TCRdb's copy has only in-frame clones and leaves some out. The sample records roughly 45,000 clones, 75% to 95% being singletons. This entry is derived from a study of T cell changes during pregnancy in multiple sclerosis. The ends lost 4 bases at V and 8 bases at J; junction bases unmatched: 8. Per the germline V gene, CDR1 is SGHDN and CDR2 is FVKESK. This CDR3 contains 16 residues. This chain connects TRBV14 to TRBJ2-4; TRBD2 matches at 13 bases. The sequences come from CD8+ T cells from peripheral blood mononuclear cells, collected after pregnancy. This sequence was found in a female donor with multiple sclerosis, enrolled in a pregnancy study. The DNA for the CDR3 is TGTGCCAGCAGCCGGACTAGCGGGAGCCCCCGCGACATTCAGTACTTC. It encodes CASSRTSGSPRDIQYF. Full variable domain (rest looked up from reference TRBV14 and TRBJ2-4): EAGVTQFPSHSVIEKGQTVTLRCDPISGHDNLYWYRRVMGKEIKFLLHFVKESKQDESGMPNNRFLAERTGGTYSTLKVQPAELEDSGVYFCASSRTSGSPRDIQYFGAGTRLSVL.